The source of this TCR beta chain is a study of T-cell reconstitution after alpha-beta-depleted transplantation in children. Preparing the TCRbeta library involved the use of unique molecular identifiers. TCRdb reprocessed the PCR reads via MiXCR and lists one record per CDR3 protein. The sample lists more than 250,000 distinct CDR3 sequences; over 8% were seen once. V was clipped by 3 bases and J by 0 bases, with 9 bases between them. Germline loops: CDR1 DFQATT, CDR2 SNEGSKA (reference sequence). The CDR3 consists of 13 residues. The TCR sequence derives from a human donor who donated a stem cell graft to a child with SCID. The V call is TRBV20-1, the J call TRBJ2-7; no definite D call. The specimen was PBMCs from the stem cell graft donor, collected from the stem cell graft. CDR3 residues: CSASRRSSYEQYF. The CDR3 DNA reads TGCAGTGCTAGTCGCAGGAGCTCCTACGAGCAGTACTTC.